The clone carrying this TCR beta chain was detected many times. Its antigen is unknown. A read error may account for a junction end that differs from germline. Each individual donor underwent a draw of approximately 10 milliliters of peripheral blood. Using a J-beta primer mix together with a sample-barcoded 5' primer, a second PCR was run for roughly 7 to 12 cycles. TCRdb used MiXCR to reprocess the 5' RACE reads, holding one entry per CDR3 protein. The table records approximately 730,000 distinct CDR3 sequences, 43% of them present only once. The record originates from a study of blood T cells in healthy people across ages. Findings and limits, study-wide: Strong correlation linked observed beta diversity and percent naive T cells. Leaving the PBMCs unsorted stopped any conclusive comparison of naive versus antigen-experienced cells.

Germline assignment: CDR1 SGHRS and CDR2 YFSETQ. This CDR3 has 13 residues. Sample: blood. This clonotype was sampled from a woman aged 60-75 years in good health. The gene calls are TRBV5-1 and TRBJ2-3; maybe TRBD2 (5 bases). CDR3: CASSLASPDTQYF. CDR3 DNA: TGTGCCAGCAGTTTAGCGAGCCCCGATACGCAGTATTTT. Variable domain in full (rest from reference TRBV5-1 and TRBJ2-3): KAGVTQTPRYLIKTRGQQVTLSCSPISGHRSVSWYQQTPGQGLQFLFEYFSETQRNKGNFPGRFSGRQFSNSRSEMNVSTLELGDSALYLCASSLASPDTQYFGPGTRLTVL.